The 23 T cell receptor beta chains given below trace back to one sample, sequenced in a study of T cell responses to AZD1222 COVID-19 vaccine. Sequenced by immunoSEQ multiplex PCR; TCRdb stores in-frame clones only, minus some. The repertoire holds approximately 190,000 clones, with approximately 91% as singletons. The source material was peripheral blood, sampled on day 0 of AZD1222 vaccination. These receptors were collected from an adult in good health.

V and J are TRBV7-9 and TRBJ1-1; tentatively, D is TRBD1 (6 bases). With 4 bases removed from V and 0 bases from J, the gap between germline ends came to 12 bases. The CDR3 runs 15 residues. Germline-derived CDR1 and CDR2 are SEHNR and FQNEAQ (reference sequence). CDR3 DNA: TGTGCCAGCAGCTCGGACAGAGACATGAACACTGAAGCTTTCTTT. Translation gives CASSSDRDMNTEAFF.

The CDR3, as DNA: TGTGCCAGCCGACTAGCGGGACCGGGCAATGAGCAGTTCTTC. Residues: CASRLAGPGNEQFF. The chain uses TRBV27 and TRBJ2-1; 11 bases are shared with TRBD2. CDR1 is MNHEY and CDR2 is SMNVEV in the germline V gene (reference sequence). The CDR3 loop spans 14 amino acids. Trimming removed 8 bases from V and 6 bases from J; junction bases left unmatched: 6.

CDR3 sequence (DNA): TGCGCCAGTCAAAAGCCTAGCGGGGGGGCATACAATGAGCAGTTCTTC. Protein product: CASQKPSGGAYNEQFF. The chain couples TRBV5-1 to TRBJ2-1, with 12 bases matching TRBD2. The germline gives CDR1 SGHRS, CDR2 YFSETQ. V lost 8 bases and J lost 4; bases outside the gene matches: 10. The CDR3 length is 16 residues.

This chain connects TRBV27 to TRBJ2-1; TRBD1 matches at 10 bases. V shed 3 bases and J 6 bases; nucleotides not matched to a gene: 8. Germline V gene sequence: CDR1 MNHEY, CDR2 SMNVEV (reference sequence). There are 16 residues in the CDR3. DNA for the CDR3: TGTGCCAGCAGTTTTTGGAGGGACAGGGGAGGCAATGAGCAGTTCTTC. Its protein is CASSFWRDRGGNEQFF.

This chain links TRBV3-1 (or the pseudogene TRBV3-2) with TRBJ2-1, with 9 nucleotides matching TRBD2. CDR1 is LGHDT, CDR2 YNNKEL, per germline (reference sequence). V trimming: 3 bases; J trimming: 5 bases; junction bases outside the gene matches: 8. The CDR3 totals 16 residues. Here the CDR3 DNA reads TGTGCCAGCAGCCATTCTACTAGCGGGCCTGACAATGAGCAGTTCTTC. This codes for CASSHSTSGPDNEQFF.

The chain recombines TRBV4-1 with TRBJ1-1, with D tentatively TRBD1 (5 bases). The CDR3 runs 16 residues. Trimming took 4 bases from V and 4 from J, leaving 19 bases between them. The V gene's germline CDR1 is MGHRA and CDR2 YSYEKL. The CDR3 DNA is TGCGCCAGCAGCCCTCTTGGGGGTATCGGTCGCACTGAAGCTTTCTTT. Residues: CASSPLGGIGRTEAFF.

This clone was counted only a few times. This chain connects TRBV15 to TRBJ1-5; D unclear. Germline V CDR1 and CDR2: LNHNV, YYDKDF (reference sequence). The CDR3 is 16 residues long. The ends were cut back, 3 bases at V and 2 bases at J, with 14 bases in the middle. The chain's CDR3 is CATSRTSDGGNQPQHF. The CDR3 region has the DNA TGTGCCACCAGCAGGACCAGTGACGGAGGCAATCAGCCCCAGCATTTT.

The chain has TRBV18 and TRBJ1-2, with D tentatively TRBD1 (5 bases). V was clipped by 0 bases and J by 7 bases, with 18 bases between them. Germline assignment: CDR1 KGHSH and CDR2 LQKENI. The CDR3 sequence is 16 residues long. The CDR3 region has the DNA TGTGCCAGCTCACCACCTAAGGGGACGGCGGGAGTTGGCTACACCTTC. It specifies CASSPPKGTAGVGYTF.

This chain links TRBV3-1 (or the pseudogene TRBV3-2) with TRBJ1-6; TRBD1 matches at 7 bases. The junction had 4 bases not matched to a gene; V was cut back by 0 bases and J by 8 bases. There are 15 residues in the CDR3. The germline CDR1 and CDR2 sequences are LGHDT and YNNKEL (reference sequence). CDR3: CASSQEGGRHSPLHF. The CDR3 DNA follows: TGTGCCAGCAGCCAAGAAGGGGGCCGCCATTCACCCCTCCACTTT.

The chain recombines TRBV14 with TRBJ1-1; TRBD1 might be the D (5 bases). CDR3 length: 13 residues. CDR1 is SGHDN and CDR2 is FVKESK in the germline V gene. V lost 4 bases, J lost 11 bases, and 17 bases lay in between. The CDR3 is CASSPLSQGMAFF. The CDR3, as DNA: TGTGCCAGCAGCCCACTTTCCCAGGGTATGGCTTTCTTT.

CDR3 loop: CASRQKRAGGPTDTQYF. CDR3 DNA: TGTGCCAGCAGACAAAAAAGGGCGGGGGGGCCCACAGATACGCAGTATTTT. V gene TRBV13 combines with J gene TRBJ2-3, with 9 bases that match TRBD2. The germline V gene encodes CDR1 PRHDT and CDR2 FYEKMQ (reference sequence). The junction had 12 bases not matched to a gene; V was cut back by 6 bases and J by 2 bases. The length of the CDR3 is 17 residues.

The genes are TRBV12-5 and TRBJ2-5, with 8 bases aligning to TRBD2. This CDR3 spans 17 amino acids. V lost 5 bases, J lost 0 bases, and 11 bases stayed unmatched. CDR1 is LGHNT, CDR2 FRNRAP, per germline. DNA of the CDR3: TGTGCTAGTGGTCCCGGGGTGGTAGCGGGAAACCAAGAGACCCAGTACTTC. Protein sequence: CASGPGVVAGNQETQYF.

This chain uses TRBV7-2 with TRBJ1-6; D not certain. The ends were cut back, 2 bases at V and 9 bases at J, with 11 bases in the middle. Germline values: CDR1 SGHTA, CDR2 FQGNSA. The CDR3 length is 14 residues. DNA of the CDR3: TGTGCCAGCAGCTTAAGGCTCTATGGTTCACCCCTCCACTTT. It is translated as CASSLRLYGSPLHF.

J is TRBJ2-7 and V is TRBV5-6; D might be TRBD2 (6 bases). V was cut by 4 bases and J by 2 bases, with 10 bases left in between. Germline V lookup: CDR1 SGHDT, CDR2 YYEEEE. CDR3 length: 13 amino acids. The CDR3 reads CASSQGLTYEQYF. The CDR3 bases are TGTGCCAGCAGCCAGGGACTTACCTACGAGCAGTACTTC.

Here the CDR3 reads CASSQDTWKDIQYF. In DNA form, the CDR3 reads TGTGCCAGCAGCCAGGACACGTGGAAGGACATTCAGTACTTC. The genes are TRBV2 and TRBJ2-4, with D possibly TRBD1 on 5 matching bases. The CDR3 consists of 14 residues. Germline assignment: CDR1 SNHLY and CDR2 FYNNEI. The V gene lost 6 bases and the J gene lost 8 bases, with 17 bases spanning the gap. Looking up the rest from reference TRBV2 and TRBJ2-4 gives the full variable domain: EPEVTQTPSHQVTQMGQEVILRCVPISNHLYFYWYRQILGQKVEFLVSFYNNEISEKSEIFDDQFSVERPDGSNFTLKIRSTKLEDSAMYFCASSQDTWKDIQYFGAGTRLSVL.

The CDR3 nucleotides are TGTGCCACCAGCAGAGATTGGGGAGAGGATTTCATCTCTGGGGCCAACGTCCTGACTTTC. Translation gives CATSRDWGEDFISGANVLTF. V and J are TRBV15 and TRBJ2-6; D is possibly TRBD2 (5 bases). Trimming removed 0 bases from V and 0 bases from J, with 18 bases in between. Germline CDR1 is LNHNV and CDR2 is YYDKDF (reference sequence). This CDR3 spans 20 amino acids.

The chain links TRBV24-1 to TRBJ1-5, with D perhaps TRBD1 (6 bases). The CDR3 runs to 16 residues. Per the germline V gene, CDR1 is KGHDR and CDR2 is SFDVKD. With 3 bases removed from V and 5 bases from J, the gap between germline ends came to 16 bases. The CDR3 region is CATSDTRSGAYQPQHF. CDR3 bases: TGTGCCACCAGTGATACCCGGTCAGGGGCATATCAGCCCCAGCATTTT.

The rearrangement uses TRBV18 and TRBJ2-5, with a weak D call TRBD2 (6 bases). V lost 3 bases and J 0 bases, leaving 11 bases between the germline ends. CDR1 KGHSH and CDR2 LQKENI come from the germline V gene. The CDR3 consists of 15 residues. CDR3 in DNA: TGTGCCAGCTCACCGGGACGGGAGTACCAAGAGACCCAGTACTTC. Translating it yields CASSPGREYQETQYF.

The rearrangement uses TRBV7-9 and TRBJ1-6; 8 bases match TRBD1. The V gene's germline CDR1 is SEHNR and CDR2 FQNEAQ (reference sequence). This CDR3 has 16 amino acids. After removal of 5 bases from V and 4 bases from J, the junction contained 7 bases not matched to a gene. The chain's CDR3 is CASSLRTGQYNSPLHF. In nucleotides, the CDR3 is TGTGCCAGCAGCCTCCGGACAGGGCAATATAATTCACCCCTCCACTTT.

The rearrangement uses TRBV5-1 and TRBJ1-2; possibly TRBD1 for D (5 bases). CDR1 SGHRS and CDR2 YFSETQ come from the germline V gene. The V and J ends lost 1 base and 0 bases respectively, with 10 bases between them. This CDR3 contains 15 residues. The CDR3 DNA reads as TGCGCCAGCAGCTTGTATGCAGGGTCTAACTATGGCTACACCTTC. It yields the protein CASSLYAGSNYGYTF. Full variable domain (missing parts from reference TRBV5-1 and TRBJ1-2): KAGVTQTPRYLIKTRGQQVTLSCSPISGHRSVSWYQQTPGQGLQFLFEYFSETQRNKGNFPGRFSGRQFSNSRSEMNVSTLELGDSALYLCASSLYAGSNYGYTFGSGTRLTVV.

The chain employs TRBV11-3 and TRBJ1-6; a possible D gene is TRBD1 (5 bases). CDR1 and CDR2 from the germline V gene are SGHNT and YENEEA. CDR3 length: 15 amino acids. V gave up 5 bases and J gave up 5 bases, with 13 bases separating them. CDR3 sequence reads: CASSEGRGNNSPLHF. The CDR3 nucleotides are TGTGCCAGCAGCGAGGGGCGGGGGAATAATTCACCCCTCCACTTT.

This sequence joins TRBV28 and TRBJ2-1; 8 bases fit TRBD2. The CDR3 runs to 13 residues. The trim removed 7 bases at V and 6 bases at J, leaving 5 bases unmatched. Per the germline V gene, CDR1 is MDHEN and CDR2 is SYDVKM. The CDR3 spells CASMVAGRNEQFF. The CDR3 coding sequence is TGTGCCAGCATGGTAGCGGGACGCAATGAGCAGTTCTTC.

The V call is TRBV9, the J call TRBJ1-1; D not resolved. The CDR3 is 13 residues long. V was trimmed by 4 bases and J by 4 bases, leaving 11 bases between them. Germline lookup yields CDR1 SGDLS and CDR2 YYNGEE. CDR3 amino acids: CASSRVEGTEAFF. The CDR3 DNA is TGTGCCAGCAGCAGGGTGGAGGGCACTGAAGCTTTCTTT.